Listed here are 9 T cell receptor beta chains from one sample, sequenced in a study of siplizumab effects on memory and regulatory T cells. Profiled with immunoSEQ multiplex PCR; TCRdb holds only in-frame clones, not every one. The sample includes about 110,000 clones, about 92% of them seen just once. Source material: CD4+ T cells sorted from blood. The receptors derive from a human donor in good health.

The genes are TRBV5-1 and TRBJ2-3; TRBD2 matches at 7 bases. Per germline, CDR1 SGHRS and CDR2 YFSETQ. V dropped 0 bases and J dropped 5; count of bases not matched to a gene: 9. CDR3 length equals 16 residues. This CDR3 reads CASSLVASGLVDTQYF. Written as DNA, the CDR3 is TGCGCCAGCAGCTTGGTAGCTAGCGGACTTGTAGATACGCAGTATTTT.

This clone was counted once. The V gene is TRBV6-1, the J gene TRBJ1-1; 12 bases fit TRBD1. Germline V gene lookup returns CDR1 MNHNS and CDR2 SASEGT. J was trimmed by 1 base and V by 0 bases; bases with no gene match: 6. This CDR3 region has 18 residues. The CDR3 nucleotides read TGTGCCAGCAGTGAAGCCGGGACAGGGGGCGCCGGGAACACTGAAGCTTTCTTT. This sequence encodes CASSEAGTGGAGNTEAFF.

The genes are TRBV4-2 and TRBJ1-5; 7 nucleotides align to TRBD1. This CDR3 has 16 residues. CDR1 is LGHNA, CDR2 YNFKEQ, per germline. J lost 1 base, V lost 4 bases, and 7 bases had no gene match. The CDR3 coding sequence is TGTGCCAGCAGCCTCTGGGACAGCTCAAGCAATCAGCCCCAGCATTTT. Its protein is CASSLWDSSSNQPQHF.

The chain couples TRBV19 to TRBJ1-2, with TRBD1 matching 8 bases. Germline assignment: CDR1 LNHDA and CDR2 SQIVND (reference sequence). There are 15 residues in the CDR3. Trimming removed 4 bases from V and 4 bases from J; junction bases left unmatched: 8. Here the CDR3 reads CASSKVQGARYGYTF. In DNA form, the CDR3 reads TGTGCCAGTAGTAAGGTCCAGGGGGCACGCTATGGCTACACCTTC. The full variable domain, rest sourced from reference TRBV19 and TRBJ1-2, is DGGITQSPKYLFRKEGQNVTLSCEQNLNHDAMYWYRQDPGQGLRLIYYSQIVNDFQKGDIAEGYSVSREKKESFPLTVTSAQKNPTAFYLCASSKVQGARYGYTFGSGTRLTVV.

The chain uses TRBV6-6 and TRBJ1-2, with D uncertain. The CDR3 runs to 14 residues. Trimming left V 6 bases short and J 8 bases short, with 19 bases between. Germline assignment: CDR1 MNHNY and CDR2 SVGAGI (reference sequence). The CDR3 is CASSHAASRLGYTF. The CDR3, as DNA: TGTGCCAGCAGCCACGCGGCCTCGAGGCTGGGCTACACCTTC.

The CDR3 DNA reads TGTGCCAGCAGCTTACCTCACTATCCGACAGGGAGCCAGCCCCAGCATTTT. Protein product: CASSLPHYPTGSQPQHF. This chain links TRBV5-6 with TRBJ1-5; TRBD1 matches 7 bases. The V segment lost 2 bases and the J segment 7 bases; nucleotides outside the gene matches: 15. The CDR3 has 17 amino acids. Germline V gives CDR1 SGHDT, CDR2 YYEEEE.

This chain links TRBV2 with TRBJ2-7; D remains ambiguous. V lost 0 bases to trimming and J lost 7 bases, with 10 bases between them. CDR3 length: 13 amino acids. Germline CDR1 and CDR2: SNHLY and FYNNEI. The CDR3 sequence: CASSEAALKEQYF. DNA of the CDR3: TGTGCCAGCAGTGAAGCAGCCCTTAAGGAGCAGTACTTC.

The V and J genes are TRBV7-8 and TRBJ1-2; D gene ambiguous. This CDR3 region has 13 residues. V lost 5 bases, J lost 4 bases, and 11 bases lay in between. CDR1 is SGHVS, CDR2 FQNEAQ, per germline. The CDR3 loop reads CASSRTESYGYTF. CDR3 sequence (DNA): TGTGCCAGCAGCCGGACTGAGTCCTATGGCTACACCTTC.

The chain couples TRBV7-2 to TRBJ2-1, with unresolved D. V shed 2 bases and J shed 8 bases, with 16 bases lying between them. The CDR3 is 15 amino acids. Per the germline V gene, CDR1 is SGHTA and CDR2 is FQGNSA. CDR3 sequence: CASSLSINAGYEQFF. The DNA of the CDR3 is TGTGCCAGCAGCTTATCTATAAATGCTGGTTATGAGCAGTTCTTC.